This entry lists 9 T cell receptor beta chains sequenced from one sample in a study of cytomegalovirus exposure and HLA in healthy donors. 60 Vbeta and 13 Jbeta primers were used in PCR. Data came from immunoSEQ multiplex PCR; TCRdb stores just in-frame clones and leaves some out. Among around 130,000 clones listed, 60% to 85% were seen once. Material: PBMCs. Every receptor here comes from a woman between 18 and 30 years old in good health and CMV-seronegative.

V and J are TRBV18 and TRBJ1-1; D call uncertain. V lost 3 bases and J lost 2, with 13 bases in between. In germline, CDR1 is KGHSH, CDR2 LQKENI. CDR3 length: 15 amino acids. CDR3 coding DNA: TGTGCCAGCTCACCTTTGGGAGGGCATAACACTGAAGCTTTCTTT. This translates into CASSPLGGHNTEAFF.

The genes are TRBV12-5 and TRBJ2-1; a weak D match, TRBD2 (5 bases). This CDR3 has 16 amino acids. Trimming stripped 5 bases from V and 0 bases from J, with 14 bases between. The germline gives CDR1 LGHNT, CDR2 FRNRAP. Here the CDR3 DNA reads TGTGCTAGTGGTCTTACTTGGGAGACCTCCTACAATGAGCAGTTCTTC. Encoded protein: CASGLTWETSYNEQFF.

A note on this clone: The germline gene is not matched at one end of the junction; a read error may be the cause. The J gene is TRBJ1-5, the V gene TRBV2; 8 nucleotides agree with TRBD1. The germline V gene has CDR1 SNHLY and CDR2 FYNNEI. This CDR3 is built from 15 residues. Here the CDR3 DNA reads TGTGCCAGCCAATCGACAGGGGAGTTCAATCAGCCCCAGAATTTT. Encoded protein: CASQSTGEFNQPQNF.

The chain joins TRBV9 to TRBJ1-2, with 11 bases that match TRBD1. Losses at the gene ends were 3 bases for V and 7 bases for J; bases not matched to a gene: 14. CDR1 SGDLS and CDR2 YYNGEE come from the germline V gene. The CDR3 contains 17 residues. This CDR3 reads CASSATSSGQGVLGYTF. DNA of the CDR3: TGTGCCAGCAGCGCCACATCCTCGGGACAGGGGGTTCTTGGCTACACCTTC.

V is TRBV6-5 and J is TRBJ2-5; 8 bases agree with TRBD2. Germline V CDR1 and CDR2: MNHEY, SVGAGI. The CDR3 spans 14 residues. V shed 8 bases, J shed 7 bases, and the junction held 12 bases outside the gene matches. The CDR3 region has the DNA TGTGCCAGCTTACGAGCGGGGGCGTCAGGGACCCAGTACTTC. This gives the protein CASLRAGASGTQYF.

This clone was observed a single time. The rearrangement joins TRBV4-1 to TRBJ2-1, with D possibly TRBD2 on 6 matching bases. Trimming took off 0 bases at V and 9 bases at J, with 9 bases between the two ends. This CDR3 region has 13 residues. Germline V gene data show CDR1 as MGHRA and CDR2 as YSYEKL. The CDR3: CASSQDGGIEQFF. DNA of the CDR3: TGCGCCAGCAGCCAAGATGGAGGGATTGAGCAGTTCTTC.

The chain joins TRBV18 to TRBJ2-3; D is possibly TRBD2 (6 bases). This CDR3 comprises 14 residues. From germline, CDR1 is KGHSH and CDR2 LQKENI. The V end lost 3 bases, the J end lost 2 bases, and 9 bases lay between the germline ends. This CDR3 is CASSPGGVTDTQYF. In DNA, the CDR3 is TGTGCCAGCTCACCGGGGGGAGTCACAGATACGCAGTATTTT.

The table lists this clone with a few counts. The chain carries TRBV5-1 and TRBJ1-1, with 8 bases matching TRBD1. CDR3 length: 15 amino acids. The junction had 5 bases not matched to a gene; V was cut back by 0 bases and J by 4 bases. Germline V CDR1 and CDR2: SGHRS, YFSETQ. CDR3 in amino acids: CASSLADRASTEAFF. CDR3 bases: TGCGCCAGCAGCTTGGCGGACAGGGCGAGCACTGAAGCTTTCTTT.

The table lists this clone with a few counts. This sequence joins TRBV27 and TRBJ2-4; D perhaps matches TRBD2 (6 bases). Trimming left V 4 bases short and J 6 bases short, with 10 bases between. The CDR3 loop spans 13 amino acids. CDR1 and CDR2 (germline): MNHEY, SMNVEV (reference sequence). The CDR3: CASSSMEGNIQYF. CDR3 bases: TGTGCCAGCAGTTCCATGGAGGGAAACATTCAGTACTTC.